This entry lists 11 T cell receptor beta chains sequenced from one sample in a study of vaccination effects on CD4 cells after COVID-19. The antigens for these receptors are not known. Prior to sequencing, the ViraFEST assay stimulated PBMC with viral peptide pools, which expanded the antigen-specific CD4+ T cells. It was after around eleven days of culture that CD4+ T cells were isolated. The vaccine given was either BNT162b2 or mRNA-1273, in two doses. The table came from immunoSEQ multiplex PCR; TCRdb's copy has only in-frame clones and leaves some out. The table records 25,000 to 40,000 clones, about 66% of them present only once. The material was CD4+ T cells from PBMCs cultured with SARS-CoV-2 spike peptides, obtained after COVID-19 vaccination. These receptors all stem from a human donor who received a COVID-19 vaccine.

The chain has TRBV15 and TRBJ2-3; D remains ambiguous. Per germline, CDR1 LNHNV and CDR2 YYDKDF (reference sequence). Trimming cost V 0 bases and J 9 bases, with 7 bases left between them. This CDR3 is built from 12 residues. CDR3 residues: CATSRDIETQYF. CDR3 nucleotide sequence: TGTGCCACCAGCAGAGATATAGAGACGCAGTATTTT.

CDR3 sequence: CASSQAYRVGAEAFF. In DNA form, the CDR3 reads TGTGCCAGCAGCCAAGCATACAGGGTGGGTGCTGAAGCTTTCTTT. The rearrangement joins TRBV3-1 (or the pseudogene TRBV3-2) to TRBJ1-1; the D gene is possibly TRBD1 (6 bases). CDR3 length equals 15 residues. V was clipped by 1 base and J by 6 bases, with 15 bases between them. Germline CDR1 reads LGHDT; CDR2 reads YNNKEL (reference sequence).

The chain carries TRBV5-1 and TRBJ2-3; D is unclear. Germline V gives CDR1 SGHRS, CDR2 YFSETQ. The CDR3 has 14 residues. V lost 4 bases and J 2 bases, leaving 11 bases between the germline ends. CDR3 bases: TGCGCCAGCAGCCCCCAGCTGAACACAGATACGCAGTATTTT. This sequence encodes CASSPQLNTDTQYF.

This clone has only a few counts. The chain uses TRBV5-8 and TRBJ2-7; TRBD1 matches 8 bases. CDR3 length: 17 amino acids. V shed 5 bases, J shed 4 bases, and the junction held 17 bases outside the gene matches. Germline lookup yields CDR1 SGHTS and CDR2 YDEGEE. The CDR3 reads CASSLDLGQGWAYEQYF. CDR3 DNA: TGTGCCAGCAGTCTGGACCTTGGACAGGGATGGGCGTACGAGCAGTACTTC.

V gene TRBV5-1 combines with J gene TRBJ2-5; TRBD2 matches 7 bases. J gave up 3 bases and V 5 bases, and 16 bases lay outside the gene matches. Per germline, CDR1 SGHRS and CDR2 YFSETQ. CDR3 length equals 17 residues. As DNA, the CDR3 is TGCGCCAGCAGAATGGCTAGCGGCCACAAGCCCAAAGAGACCCAGTACTTC. Translated: CASRMASGHKPKETQYF.

The DNA for the CDR3 is TGTGCCAGCTCACAAGGGTCGGATAGCGGGAACTACGAGCAGTACTTC. Its translation: CASSQGSDSGNYEQYF. The V gene is TRBV18, the J gene TRBJ2-7; 8 nucleotides align to TRBD2. Trimming at V came to 4 bases and at J to 3 bases, leaving 11 bases not matched to a gene. The germline gives CDR1 KGHSH, CDR2 LQKENI. The CDR3 sequence is 16 residues long. Supplemented by reference TRBV18 and TRBJ2-7, the full variable domain reads NAGVMQNPRHLVRRRGQEARLRCSPMKGHSHVYWYRQLPEEGLKFMVYLQKENIIDESGMPKERFSAEFPKEGPSILRIQQVVRGDSAAYFCASSQGSDSGNYEQYFGPGTRLTVT.

The chain joins TRBV6-5 to TRBJ1-2; 9 bases align to TRBD1. V was clipped by 7 bases and J by 6 bases; unmatched bases: 9. This CDR3 is built from 14 residues. Germline V gene sequence: CDR1 MNHEY, CDR2 SVGAGI. DNA for the CDR3: TGTGCCAGCAAGCTACAGGGGGCGCGGGATGGCTACACCTTC. Encoded protein: CASKLQGARDGYTF.

The J gene is TRBJ2-5, the V gene TRBV18; D remains unclear. Per germline, CDR1 KGHSH and CDR2 LQKENI. This CDR3 comprises 16 residues. V dropped 2 bases and J dropped 1 base, with 14 bases sitting between them. CDR3 DNA: TGTGCCAGCTCACCATTTTCGGATACCCTCCAAGAGACCCAGTACTTC. Amino acids: CASSPFSDTLQETQYF.

The chain employs TRBV12-3 or TRBV12-4 and TRBJ1-5; the D is unclear. The CDR3 extends over 13 amino acids. Trimming left V 6 bases short and J 2 bases short, with 8 bases between. The CDR3 DNA is TGTGCCAGCAGGGGGAGCGGCAATCAGCCCCAGCATTTT. Its translation: CASRGSGNQPQHF.

The gene calls are TRBV2 and TRBJ1-5, with D perhaps matching TRBD1 (5 bases). The CDR3 totals 15 residues. CDR1 is SNHLY, CDR2 FYNNEI, per germline. With 6 bases removed from V and 2 bases from J, the gap between germline ends came to 14 bases. DNA for the CDR3: TGTGCCAGCAGAGTAAGACTAGGGGGCAATCAGCCCCAGCATTTT. Its protein is CASRVRLGGNQPQHF.

The rearrangement uses TRBV5-4 and TRBJ1-4; maybe TRBD1 (5 bases). Germline V CDR1 and CDR2: SGHNT, YYREEE (reference sequence). The CDR3 contains 13 residues. With 5 bases removed from V and 7 bases from J, the gap between germline ends came to 12 bases. CDR3 region: CASRLSGGEKLFF. In nucleotides, the CDR3 is TGTGCCAGCAGGCTCTCGGGGGGTGAAAAACTGTTTTTT.